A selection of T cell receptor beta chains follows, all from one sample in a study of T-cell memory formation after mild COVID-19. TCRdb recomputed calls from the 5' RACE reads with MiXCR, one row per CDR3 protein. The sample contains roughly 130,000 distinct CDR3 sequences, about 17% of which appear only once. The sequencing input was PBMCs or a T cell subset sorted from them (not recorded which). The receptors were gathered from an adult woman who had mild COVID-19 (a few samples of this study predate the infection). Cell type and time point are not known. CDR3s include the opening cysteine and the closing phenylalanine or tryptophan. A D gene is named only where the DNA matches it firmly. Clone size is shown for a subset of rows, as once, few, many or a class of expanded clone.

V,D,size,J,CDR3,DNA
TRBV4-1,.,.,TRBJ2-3,CASSRPTGGDTDTQYF,TGCGCCAGCAGCCGCCCAACAGGAGGGGACACAGATACGCAGTATTTT
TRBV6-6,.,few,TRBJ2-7,CASSQEGLPSSYEQYF,TGTGCCAGCAGCCAAGAAGGACTTCCCAGCTCCTACGAGCAGTACTTC
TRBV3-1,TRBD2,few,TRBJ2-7,CASSQVGGFEQYF,TGTGCCAGCAGCCAAGTCGGGGGGTTCGAGCAGTACTTC
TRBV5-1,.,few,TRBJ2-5,CASSSPGGETQYF,TGCGCCAGCAGCTCACCAGGAGGGGAGACCCAGTACTTC
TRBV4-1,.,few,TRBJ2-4,CASSQGFVGLAKNIQYF,TGCGCCAGCAGCCAAGGGTTCGTGGGGCTGGCCAAAAACATTCAGTACTTC
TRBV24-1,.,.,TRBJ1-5,CATSVGNNQPQHF,TGTGCCACCAGTGTAGGGAATAATCAGCCCCAGCATTTT
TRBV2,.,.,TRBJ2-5,CASKSESETQYF,TGTGCCAGCAAATCGGAGTCGGAGACCCAGTACTTC
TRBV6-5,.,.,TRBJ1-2,CASSYTVSGPTLTF,TGTGCCAGCAGTTACACAGTGAGCGGACCGACCCTCACCTTC
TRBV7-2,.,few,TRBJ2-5,CASSLAGVGNENF,TGTGCCAGCAGCTTAGCGGGGGTCGGCAATGAAAACTTC
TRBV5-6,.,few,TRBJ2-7,CASSSERRGGYEQYF,TGTGCCAGCAGCTCTGAACGGCGGGGAGGCTACGAGCAGTACTTC